Listed below are T cell receptor beta chains from one sample, sequenced in a study of T cell responses to AZD1222 COVID-19 vaccine. Measured with immunoSEQ multiplex PCR; TCRdb has only the in-frame clones, and not every one. The sample has 160,000 or so clones, about 91% seen once; the top ten hold 4% to 5.5%. This specimen was peripheral blood, taken on day 0 of MenACWY control vaccination. All receptors come from an adult in good health. Each CDR3 is given with its conserved first and last residue. D genes are given only for firm matches. Clone sizes are given selectively: once, few, many, or a class where the clone is expanded.

>TRBJ1-1|TRBD1|TRBV19|.
CASSIDWDRGRVEAFF
TGTGCCAGTAGTATAGACTGGGACAGGGGGCGAGTTGAAGCTTTCTTT
>TRBJ2-7|.|TRBV27|.
CASRRTVTYEQYF
TGTGCCAGCAGGAGAACGGTGACCTACGAGCAGTACTTC
>TRBJ1-3|TRBD1|TRBV29-1|.
CSVSTTGGGKGNTIYF
TGCAGCGTCTCAACCACAGGGGGCGGGAAAGGAAACACCATATATTTT
>TRBJ1-2|.|TRBV11-2|.
CASSLAPELGGYTF
TGTGCCAGCAGCTTAGCTCCCGAGTTGGGTGGCTACACCTTC
>TRBJ2-2|TRBD2|TRBV7-3|.
CASSPRTSSSTGELFF
TGTGCCAGCAGCCCTAGGACTAGCTCCTCCACCGGGGAGCTGTTTTTT
>TRBJ2-3|TRBD1|TRBV7-9|.
CASSLLTGPADTQYF
TGTGCCAGCAGCTTATTGACAGGGCCGGCAGATACGCAGTATTTT
>TRBJ2-1|TRBD2|TRBV28|.
CASSLVAGGPKYNEQFF
TGTGCCAGCAGTTTAGTAGCGGGAGGGCCAAAGTACAATGAGCAGTTCTTC
>TRBJ2-5|.|TRBV4-1|.
CASSQGAAYQETQYF
TGCGCCAGCAGCCAAGGGGCCGCGTACCAAGAGACCCAGTACTTC
>TRBJ1-1|.|TRBV4-3|.
CASQKTRVLGTEAFF
TGCGCCAGCCAAAAAACAAGGGTGTTGGGCACTGAAGCTTTCTTT
>TRBJ1-2|.|TRBV12-3/TRBV12-4|.
CASRPGINYGYTF
TGTGCCAGCAGACCAGGGATTAACTATGGCTACACCTTC
>TRBJ2-2|TRBD2|TRBV19|.
CASSTPMGSGRFTGELFF
TGTGCCAGTAGTACACCGATGGGTAGCGGGAGATTCACCGGGGAGCTGTTTTTT
>TRBJ2-1|TRBD2|TRBV7-7|.
CASSRGGDNEQFF
TGTGCCAGCAGCCGGGGGGGTGATAATGAGCAGTTCTTC
>TRBJ1-3|.|TRBV27|.
CASSSQRQGAGNTIYF
TGTGCCAGCAGTTCCCAGCGCCAGGGAGCTGGAAACACCATATATTTT
>TRBJ1-1|TRBD1|TRBV19|few
CATTDRMNTEAFF
TGTGCCACTACGGACAGGATGAACACTGAAGCTTTCTTT
>TRBJ2-4|.|TRBV5-1|.
CASSLAPEDIQYF
TGCGCCAGCAGCTTGGCCCCTGAGGACATTCAGTACTTC
>TRBJ2-7|.|TRBV24-1|.
CATSDREEQYF
TGTGCCACCAGTGACAGGGAAGAGCAGTACTTC
>TRBJ1-2|.|TRBV16|.
CASSQSRTGYTF
TGTGCCAGCAGCCAGAGCCGGACTGGCTACACCTTC
>TRBJ2-7|.|TRBV12-3/TRBV12-4|.
CASSWDSREQYF
TGTGCCAGCAGTTGGGACTCACGGGAGCAGTACTTC
>TRBJ2-2|TRBD1|TRBV2|.
CASRPDRGTSGELFF
TGTGCCAGCAGACCCGACAGGGGGACTTCCGGGGAGCTGTTTTTT
>TRBJ2-7|TRBD2|TRBV14|.
CASSQFPGLAGGKNEQYF
TGTGCCAGCAGCCAATTCCCTGGACTAGCGGGAGGGAAAAACGAGCAGTACTTC
>TRBJ2-2|TRBD1|TRBV9|.
CASSVRQGNTGELFF
TGTGCCAGCAGCGTCCGACAGGGGAACACCGGGGAGCTGTTTTTT
>TRBJ1-4|.|TRBV7-3|once
CASSSQAGSKLFF
TGTGCCAGCAGCTCTCAGGCAGGGTCCAAACTGTTTTTT
>TRBJ2-3|.|TRBV6-6|.
CASSLTDTQYF
TGTGCCAGCAGTCTTACAGATACGCAGTATTTT
>TRBJ2-7|.|TRBV7-2|.
CASSFRSRQRFTYEQYF
TGTGCCAGCAGCTTTAGGTCAAGACAGAGGTTCACCTACGAGCAGTACTTC
>TRBJ1-3|.|TRBV27|.
CASSPRTPSSGNTIYF
TGTGCCAGCAGTCCTCGGACCCCGAGCTCTGGAAACACCATATATTTT
>TRBJ1-4|.|TRBV7-9|.
CASSLPTQDTYEKLFF
TGTGCCAGCAGCCTCCCCACCCAGGACACCTATGAAAAACTGTTTTTT
>TRBJ1-5|.|TRBV28|.
CASSSVWSNQPQHF
TGTGCCAGCAGTTCGGTTTGGAGTAATCAGCCCCAGCATTTT
>TRBJ2-1|TRBD2|TRBV7-7|.
CASSVAGTSGYNEQFF
TGTGCTAGCAGCGTCGCCGGGACTAGCGGATACAATGAGCAGTTCTTC
>TRBJ1-5|.|TRBV30|.
CAWSAIGTYSNQPQHF
TGTGCCTGGAGTGCCATTGGAACCTATAGCAATCAGCCCCAGCATTTT
>TRBJ2-2|.|TRBV3-1/TRBV3-2|once
CASSQVGDTGELFF
TGTGCCAGCAGCCAAGTCGGGGACACCGGGGAGCTGTTTTTT
>TRBJ1-2|.|TRBV7-2|.
CASSLGRPLQYGYTF
TGTGCCAGCAGCCTAGGACGCCCGCTTCAATATGGCTACACCTTC
>TRBJ2-1|TRBD2|TRBV19|.
CASSVGGRAIDEQFF
TGTGCCAGTAGTGTTGGCGGGAGGGCCATTGATGAGCAGTTCTTC
>TRBJ1-2|.|TRBV19|.
CASKPGSSPANYGYTF
TGTGCCAGTAAGCCAGGGAGCTCCCCAGCTAACTATGGCTACACCTTC
>TRBJ2-3|.|TRBV14|.
CASSPTPDGSTQYF
TGTGCCAGCAGCCCTACTCCGGACGGCTCAACGCAGTATTTT
>TRBJ1-4|TRBD1|TRBV27|.
CASSLRTGNEKLFF
TGTGCCAGCAGTCTACGGACAGGGAATGAAAAACTGTTTTTT